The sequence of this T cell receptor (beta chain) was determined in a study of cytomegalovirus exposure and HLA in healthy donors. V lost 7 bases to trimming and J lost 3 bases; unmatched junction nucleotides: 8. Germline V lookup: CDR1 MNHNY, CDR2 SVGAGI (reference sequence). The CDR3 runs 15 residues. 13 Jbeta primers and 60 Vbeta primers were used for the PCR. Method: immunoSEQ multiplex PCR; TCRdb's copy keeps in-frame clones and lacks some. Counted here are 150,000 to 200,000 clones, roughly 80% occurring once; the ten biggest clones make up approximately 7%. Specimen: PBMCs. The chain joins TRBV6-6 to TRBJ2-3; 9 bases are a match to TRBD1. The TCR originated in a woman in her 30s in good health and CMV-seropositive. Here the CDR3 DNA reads TGTGCCAGCATCCTAGGGGGGACAGGGACAGATACGCAGTATTTT. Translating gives CASILGGTGTDTQYF.